This T cell receptor (beta chain) originates from a study of cytomegalovirus exposure and HLA in healthy donors. While unrecorded immune exposures were likely, the donors were nominally healthy when sampled. This clone came up once. Its antigen remains unidentified. This CDR3 is built from 14 residues. V lost 7 bases, J lost 1 base, and 4 bases stayed unmatched. Germline V gives CDR1 SNHLY, CDR2 FYNNEI. Overall study findings and caveats: Earlier analysis looked at TCR beta V segments, and most were productive about 90% or about 30% of the time. Most subjects had HLA-A and HLA-B alleles reportedly predicted accurately by TCR beta sequences.

Both 60 Vbeta primers and 13 Jbeta primers went into the PCR. In the original workflow: An analysis performed later counted 74 million or so unique TCR beta chains (approximately 10 million of them shared). The method was immunoSEQ multiplex PCR; TCRdb's version includes in-frame clones alone and lacks a portion of them. Clonal size and the V and J genes are those of that table, whereas D and trimming came from the DNA. The sample consists of some 140,000 clones, just under 80% of them appearing once. The sequencing sample was made of PBMCs. The sequence was obtained from a male donor in good health and CMV-seronegative. The J gene is TRBJ2-5, the V gene TRBV2; the match to TRBD2 covers 9 bases. In DNA, the CDR3 is TGTGCCAGCATGCTAGCGGGAATCCAAGAGACCCAGTACTTC. Translating it yields CASMLAGIQETQYF.